Reported below is one T cell receptor beta chain. This entry is derived from a study of blood T cell repertoires in COVID-19. Study as a whole: From the United States, Italy and Spain came samples of acute and convalescent COVID-19. T cells, B-cell-depleted T cells, or PBMCs provided the cDNA or gDNA that served as material.

Libraries were prepared by immunoSEQ multiplex PCR; TCRdb keeps only in-frame clonotypes and omits some of them. Of approximately 260,000 clones in the sample, 90% were seen once. There are 13 residues in the CDR3. Germline V gene lookup returns CDR1 SGHNT and CDR2 YYREEE (reference sequence). Trimming stripped 0 bases from V and 8 bases from J, with 11 bases between. Sequencing was done on a sample of peripheral blood. The sequence came from a woman aged 60 to 75 with COVID-19, enrolled during active disease. The chain is built from TRBV5-4 and TRBJ1-1, with D possibly TRBD1 on 6 matching bases. CDR3 loop: CASSLDSDREAFF. The CDR3, as DNA: TGTGCCAGCAGCTTGGATTCGGACAGAGAAGCTTTCTTT.